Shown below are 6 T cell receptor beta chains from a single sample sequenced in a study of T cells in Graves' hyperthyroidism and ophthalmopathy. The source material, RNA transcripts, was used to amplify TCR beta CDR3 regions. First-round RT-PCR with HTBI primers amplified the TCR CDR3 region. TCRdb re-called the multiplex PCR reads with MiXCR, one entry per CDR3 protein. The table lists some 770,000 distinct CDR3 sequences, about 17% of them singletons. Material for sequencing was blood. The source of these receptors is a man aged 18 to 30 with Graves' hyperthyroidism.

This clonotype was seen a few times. For the CDR3, the DNA is TGTGCCAGCAGTTTAATACCCCCCGGGACAGGAATGAACACTGAAGCTTTCTTT. Its protein product is CASSLIPPGTGMNTEAFF. V and J are TRBV28 and TRBJ1-1; TRBD1 agrees at 8 bases. The CDR3 length is 18 residues. The germline V gene encodes CDR1 MDHEN and CDR2 SYDVKM. The V segment lost 2 bases and the J segment 0 bases; nucleotides outside the gene matches: 11.

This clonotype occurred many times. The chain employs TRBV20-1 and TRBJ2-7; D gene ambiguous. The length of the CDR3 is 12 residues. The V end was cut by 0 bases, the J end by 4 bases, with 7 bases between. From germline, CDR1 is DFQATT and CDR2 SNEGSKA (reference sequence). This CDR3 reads CSARDVGYEQYF. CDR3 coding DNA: TGCAGTGCTAGAGATGTGGGTTACGAGCAGTACTTC.

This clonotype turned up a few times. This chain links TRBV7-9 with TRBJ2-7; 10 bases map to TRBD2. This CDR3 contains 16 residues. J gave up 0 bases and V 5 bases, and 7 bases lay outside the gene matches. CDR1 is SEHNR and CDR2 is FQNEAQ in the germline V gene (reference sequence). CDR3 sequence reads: CASSLGASGSSYEQYF. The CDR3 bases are TGTGCCAGCAGCCTAGGGGCTAGCGGGAGCTCCTACGAGCAGTACTTC.

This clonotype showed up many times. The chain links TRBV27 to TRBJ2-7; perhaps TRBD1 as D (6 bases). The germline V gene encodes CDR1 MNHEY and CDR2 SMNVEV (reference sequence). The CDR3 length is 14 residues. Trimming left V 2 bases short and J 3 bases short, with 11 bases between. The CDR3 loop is CASSLNYRDYEQYF. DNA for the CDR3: TGTGCCAGCAGTTTAAATTACAGGGACTACGAGCAGTACTTC.

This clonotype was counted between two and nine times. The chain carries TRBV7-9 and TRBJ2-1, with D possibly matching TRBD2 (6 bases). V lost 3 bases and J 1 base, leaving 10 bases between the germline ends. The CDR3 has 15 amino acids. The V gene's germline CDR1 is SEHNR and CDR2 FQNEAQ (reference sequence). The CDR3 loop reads CASSFLAGSYNEQFF. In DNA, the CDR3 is TGTGCCAGCAGCTTTCTTGCGGGGTCCTACAATGAGCAGTTCTTC.

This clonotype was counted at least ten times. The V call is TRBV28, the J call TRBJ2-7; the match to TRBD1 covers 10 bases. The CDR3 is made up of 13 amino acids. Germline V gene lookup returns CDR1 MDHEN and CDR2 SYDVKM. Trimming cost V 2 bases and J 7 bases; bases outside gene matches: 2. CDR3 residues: CASSLPGQGEQYF. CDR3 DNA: TGTGCCAGCAGTTTACCGGGACAGGGGGAGCAGTACTTC.